Each of the 3 T cell receptor beta chains below was sequenced from the same sample in a study of immune evolution from preneoplasia to lung adenocarcinoma. Measured with immunoSEQ multiplex PCR; TCRdb has only the in-frame clones, and not every one. Altogether 4,500 to 6,500 clones are present, around 82% being singletons, with the ten largest covering about 9.4%. Sample: FFPE normal lung tissue adjacent to the tumor. These TCRs come from a person over 45 with lung adenocarcinoma.

CDR3 loop: CATPDRKETQYF. CDR3 nucleotide sequence: TGCGCCACTCCTGACAGGAAAGAGACCCAGTACTTC. This chain connects TRBV5-1 to TRBJ2-5; maybe TRBD1 (6 bases). V lost 9 bases and J 3 bases, leaving 12 bases between the germline ends. The CDR3 extends over 12 amino acids. CDR1 and CDR2 (germline): SGHRS, YFSETQ.

The CDR3 DNA is TGCGCCAGCAGCCAAGAAGGGGGGGCTTTCTTT. Residues: CASSQEGGAFF. This rearrangement joins TRBV4-1 to TRBJ1-1, with D possibly being TRBD1 (6 bases). From germline, CDR1 is MGHRA and CDR2 YSYEKL. The CDR3 consists of 11 residues. Trimming pared 0 bases from V and 11 bases from J, leaving 7 bases between.

V usage is TRBV4-1 and J usage is TRBJ1-2, with 12 bases that match TRBD1. Germline V gene lookup returns CDR1 MGHRA and CDR2 YSYEKL. V trimming: 1 base; J trimming: 7 bases; junction bases outside the gene matches: 4. This CDR3 contains 15 residues. The CDR3 nucleotides read TGCGCCAGCAGCCAAGGGGGACAGGGGGCGCGTGGCTACACCTTC. Translated: CASSQGGQGARGYTF.